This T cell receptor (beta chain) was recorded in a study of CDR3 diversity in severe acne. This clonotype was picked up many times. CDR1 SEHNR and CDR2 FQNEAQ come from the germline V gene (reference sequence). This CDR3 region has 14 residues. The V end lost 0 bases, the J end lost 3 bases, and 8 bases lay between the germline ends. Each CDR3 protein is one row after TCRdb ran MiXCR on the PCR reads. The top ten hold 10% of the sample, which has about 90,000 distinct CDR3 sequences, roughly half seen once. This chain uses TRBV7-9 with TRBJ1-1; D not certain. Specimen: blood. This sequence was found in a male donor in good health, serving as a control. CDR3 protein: CASSLALQDTEAFF. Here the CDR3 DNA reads TGTGCCAGCAGCTTAGCGCTCCAGGACACTGAAGCTTTCTTT. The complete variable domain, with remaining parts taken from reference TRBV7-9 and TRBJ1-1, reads DTGVSQNPRHKITKRGQNVTFRCDPISEHNRLYWYRQTLGQGPEFLTYFQNEAQLEKSRLLSDRFSAERPKGSFSTLEIQRTEQGDSAMYLCASSLALQDTEAFFGQGTRLTVV.